This T cell receptor beta chain was observed in a study of T cell responses to AZD1222 COVID-19 vaccine. Study at large: Pooled together were second doses at about 4 or about 12 weeks. Findings of the study overall: Only five to seven AZD1222 recipients were seropositive at baseline. The study found Spike-specific TCR breadth and depth rose after two AZD1222 doses.

Germline V lookup: CDR1 LGHNA, CDR2 YSLEER. CDR3 size: 15 residues. V lost 1 base and J lost 3; bases outside the gene matches: 2. Using immunoSEQ multiplex PCR, the repertoire was profiled, and TCRdb retains in-frame clones only, with some absent. This sample carries around 91,000 clones, roughly 88% of them seen once, and the ten largest clones take roughly 21%. On this clone itself: Its antigen is still unknown.

The V and J genes are TRBV4-3 and TRBJ1-3, with 8 bases identical to TRBD1. This clonotype was sampled from an adult in good health. The material was peripheral blood, obtained on day 0 of AZD1222 vaccination. The chain's CDR3 is CASSQGTGYGNTIYF. In nucleotides, the CDR3 is TGCGCCAGCAGCCAAGGGACAGGGTATGGAAACACCATATATTTT.